Sequencing of this TCR beta chain was carried out in a study of shared clonotypes between healthy human individuals. Sequencing used immunoSEQ multiplex PCR; TCRdb keeps in-frame clones, though not all of them. The sample includes 2 million to 2.5 million clones, 80% to 95% of them seen just once. This clone was detected only once. CDR1 and CDR2 (germline): SNHLY, FYNNEI. The CDR3 sequence is 16 residues long. The V gene lost 2 bases and the J gene lost 4 bases, with 18 bases spanning the gap. This receptor was obtained from a man aged 18 to 29 in good health. Some clones in this sample may be carry-over from other donors' samples. Sequencing used naive CD4+ T cells from PBMCs. Described subset: CD45RA+ positively selected. The chain recombines TRBV2 with TRBJ2-7; D is unclear. CDR3 in DNA: TGTGCCAGCAGTGAACGAGAGACTGGGTTGGGGTACGAGCAGTACTTC. Its protein product is CASSERETGLGYEQYF.